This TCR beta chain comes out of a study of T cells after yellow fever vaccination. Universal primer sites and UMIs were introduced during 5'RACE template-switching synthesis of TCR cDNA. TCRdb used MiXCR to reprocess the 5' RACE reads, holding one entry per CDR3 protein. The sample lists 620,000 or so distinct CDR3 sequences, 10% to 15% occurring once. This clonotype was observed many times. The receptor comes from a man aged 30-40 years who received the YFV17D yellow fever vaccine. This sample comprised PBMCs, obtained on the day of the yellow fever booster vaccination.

CDR3 residues: CASSPGWSTGRPYEQYF. For the CDR3, the DNA is TGTGCCAGCAGCCCCGGGTGGTCGACAGGGCGTCCCTACGAGCAGTACTTC. This rearrangement joins TRBV7-3 to TRBJ2-7; 7 nucleotides match TRBD1. V gave up 5 bases and J gave up 2 bases; unmatched junction bases: 15. Germline CDR1 is SGHTA and CDR2 is FQGTGA. The CDR3 has 17 amino acids. The entire variable domain, with the rest obtained from reference TRBV7-3 and TRBJ2-7, is as follows: GAGVSQTPSNKVTEKGKYVELRCDPISGHTALYWYRQSLGQGPEFLIYFQGTGAADDSGLPNDRFFAVRPEGSVSTLKIQRTERGDSAVYLCASSPGWSTGRPYEQYFGPGTRLTVT.